This TCR beta chain was found in a study of CD8+CD57+ T cells in acquired aplastic anemia. The overall study: Mean DNA quantity obtained from sorted CD4+ and CD8+ cells was 3 to 3.5 ug. Overall study results and limits: Levels of CD8+ Simpson's diversity were not significantly distinct in patients versus controls. The study identified twenty-nine CD8+ CDR3 sequences shared by patients and controls.

TCR beta VDJ and CDR3 profiles were obtained from a genomic DNA template. A single record per CDR3 protein comes from TCRdb applying MiXCR to the reads. The table includes approximately 160,000 distinct CDR3 sequences, approximately 44% detected once. Losses at the gene ends were 9 bases for V and 9 bases for J; bases not matched to a gene: 5. CDR1 and CDR2 from the germline V gene are KGHDR and SFDVKD. This CDR3 has 11 residues. Flow cytometry had shown expanded CD8+CD57+ cells in the patients chosen for sequencing. Patients had not yet gotten any therapy when their blood was taken for sampling. Worth noting for this clonotype: Antigen unknown.

This rearrangement joins TRBV24-1 to TRBJ2-5; TRBD2 agrees at 8 bases. The receptor's source is a human donor with aplastic anemia. The specimen sequenced was sorted CD4+, CD8+, or CD8+CD57+ T cells (not recorded which) from PBMCs. This CDR3 reads CATSGAGAQYF. CDR3 nucleotide sequence: TGTGCCACCTCCGGAGCGGGGGCCCAGTACTTC.